Sequencing of this TCR beta chain was carried out in a study of blood T cell repertoires in COVID-19. Study information: Sample material is recorded as cDNA or gDNA derived from T cells, B-cell-depleted T cells, or PBMCs.

Trimming removed 5 bases from V and 4 bases from J, with 5 bases in between. Germline V CDR1 and CDR2: MNHEY, SVGAGI. This CDR3 has 12 residues. Per the authors' pipeline: By means of reference gene primer amplification, nucleated cell counts were estimated. TCRdb keeps only in-frame clones here, not all; method: immunoSEQ multiplex PCR. That table furnishes V, J and clone size, whereas the DNA furnished D and trimming. Of approximately 68,000 clones listed, 86% are singletons. In its sample, this clone was seen a few times. The chain couples TRBV6-5 to TRBJ1-4; D ambiguous. The receptor comes from a man between 65 and 80 years old with active or convalescent COVID-19. Sequenced material: peripheral blood. CDR3 region: CASSIRNEKLFF. The CDR3 DNA is TGTGCCAGCAGTATTCGTAATGAAAAACTGTTTTTT.